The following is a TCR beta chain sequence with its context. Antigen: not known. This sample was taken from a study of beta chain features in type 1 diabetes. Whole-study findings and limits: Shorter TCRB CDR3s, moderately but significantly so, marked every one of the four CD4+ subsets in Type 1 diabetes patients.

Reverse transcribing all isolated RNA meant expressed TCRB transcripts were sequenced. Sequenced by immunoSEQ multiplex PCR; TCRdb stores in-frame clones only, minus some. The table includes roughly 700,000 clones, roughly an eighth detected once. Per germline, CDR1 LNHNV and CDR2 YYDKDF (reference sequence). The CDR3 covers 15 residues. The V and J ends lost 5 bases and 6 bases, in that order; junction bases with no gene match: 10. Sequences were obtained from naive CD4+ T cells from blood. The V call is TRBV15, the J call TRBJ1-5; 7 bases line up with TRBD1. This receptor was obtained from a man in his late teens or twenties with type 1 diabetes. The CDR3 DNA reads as TGTGCCACCAGCCCGGGACAGCGGGAAGGTCAGCCCCAGCATTTT. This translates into CATSPGQREGQPQHF.